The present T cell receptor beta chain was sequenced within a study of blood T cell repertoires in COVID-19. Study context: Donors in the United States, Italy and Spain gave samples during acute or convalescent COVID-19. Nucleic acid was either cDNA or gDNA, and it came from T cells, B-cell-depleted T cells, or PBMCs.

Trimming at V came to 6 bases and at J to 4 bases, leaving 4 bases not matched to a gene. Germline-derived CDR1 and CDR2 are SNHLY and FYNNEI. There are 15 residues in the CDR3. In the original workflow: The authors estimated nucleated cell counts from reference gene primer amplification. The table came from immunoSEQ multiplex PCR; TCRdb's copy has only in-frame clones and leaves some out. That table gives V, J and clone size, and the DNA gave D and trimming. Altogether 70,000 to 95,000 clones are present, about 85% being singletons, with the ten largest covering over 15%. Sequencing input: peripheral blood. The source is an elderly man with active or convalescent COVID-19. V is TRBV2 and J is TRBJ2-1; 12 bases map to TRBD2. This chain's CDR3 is CASRPTSGGYNEQFF. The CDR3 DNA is TGTGCCAGCAGACCCACTAGCGGGGGGTACAATGAGCAGTTCTTC.